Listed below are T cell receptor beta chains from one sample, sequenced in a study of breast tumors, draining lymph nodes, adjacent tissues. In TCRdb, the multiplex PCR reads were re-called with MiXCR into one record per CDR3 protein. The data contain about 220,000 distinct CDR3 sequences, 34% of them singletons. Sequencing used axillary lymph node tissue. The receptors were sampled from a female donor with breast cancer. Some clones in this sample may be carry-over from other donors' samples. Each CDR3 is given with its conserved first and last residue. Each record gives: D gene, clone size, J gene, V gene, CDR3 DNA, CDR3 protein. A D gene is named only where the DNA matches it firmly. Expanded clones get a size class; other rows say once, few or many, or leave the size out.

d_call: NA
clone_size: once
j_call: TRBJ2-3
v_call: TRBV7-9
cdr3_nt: TGTGCCAGCAGCTTGATCGCAGGGCGGGCCTCACCAGATACGCAGTATTTT
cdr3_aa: CASSLIAGRASPDTQYF

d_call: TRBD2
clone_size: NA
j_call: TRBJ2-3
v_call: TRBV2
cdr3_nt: TGTGCCAGCCGACGACTAGCGGGAGGGGCGCCAGATACGCAGTATTTT
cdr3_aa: CASRRLAGGAPDTQYF

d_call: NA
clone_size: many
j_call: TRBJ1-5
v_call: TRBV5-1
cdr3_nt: TGCGCCTCTCGGGCAGGAGATAGCAATCAGCCCCAGCATTTT
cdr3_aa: CASRAGDSNQPQHF

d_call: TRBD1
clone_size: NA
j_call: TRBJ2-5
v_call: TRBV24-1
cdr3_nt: TGTGCCACCAGTGAGTACAGGGGGAGGGAGACCCAGTACTTC
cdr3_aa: CATSEYRGRETQYF

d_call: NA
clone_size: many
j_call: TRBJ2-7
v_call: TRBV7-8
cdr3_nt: TGTGCCAGCAGCTTAGGCCAGGGGCCGAGCTCCTACGAGCAGTACTTC
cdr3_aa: CASSLGQGPSSYEQYF

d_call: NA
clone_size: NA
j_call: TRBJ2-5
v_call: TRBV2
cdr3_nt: TGTGCCAGCAGTGAAGAGGCAGCGATTGCCCAAGAGACCCAGTACTTC
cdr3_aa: CASSEEAAIAQETQYF

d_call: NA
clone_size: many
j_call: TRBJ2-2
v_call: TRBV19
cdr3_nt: TGTGCCAGTAGAAGAGGCGGGGGCAACACCGGGGAGCTGTTTTTT
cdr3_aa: CASRRGGGNTGELFF

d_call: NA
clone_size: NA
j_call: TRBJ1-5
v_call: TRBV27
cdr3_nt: TGTGCCAGCAGTTTATCGAGGGGTGTAGGCAATCAGCCCCAGCATTTT
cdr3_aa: CASSLSRGVGNQPQHF

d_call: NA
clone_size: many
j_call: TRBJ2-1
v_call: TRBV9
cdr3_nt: TGTGCCAGCAGCGGATACAGGACCTCCAATGAGCAGTTCTTC
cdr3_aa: CASSGYRTSNEQFF

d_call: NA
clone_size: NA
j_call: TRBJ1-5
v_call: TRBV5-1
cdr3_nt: TGCGCCAGCAGCTTGGCGGCCGGGGAGCCCCAGCATTTT
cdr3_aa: CASSLAAGEPQHF

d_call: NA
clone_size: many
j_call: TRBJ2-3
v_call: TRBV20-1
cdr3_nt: TGCAGTGCTTGGAGGACGGGGGCGGATACGCAGTATTTT
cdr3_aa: CSAWRTGADTQYF

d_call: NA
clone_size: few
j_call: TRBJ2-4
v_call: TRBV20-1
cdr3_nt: TGCAGTGCTAAGCAGAGAAAGACTCTAGCCAAAAACATTCAGTACTTC
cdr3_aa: CSAKQRKTLAKNIQYF

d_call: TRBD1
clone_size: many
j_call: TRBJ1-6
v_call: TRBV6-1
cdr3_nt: TGTGCCAGCAGTGATCCGGGACAGGGCTTCCAACCCCTCCACTTT
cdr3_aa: CASSDPGQGFQPLHF

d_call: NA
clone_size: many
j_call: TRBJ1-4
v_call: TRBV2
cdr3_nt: TGTGCCAGCAGAAGCTGGAGGTCGGATGAAAAACTGTTTTTT
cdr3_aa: CASRSWRSDEKLFF

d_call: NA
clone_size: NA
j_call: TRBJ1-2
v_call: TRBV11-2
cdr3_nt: TGTGCTAGATTGCGTCGGGCAGGAGCAGATGGCTACACCTTC
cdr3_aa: CARLRRAGADGYTF

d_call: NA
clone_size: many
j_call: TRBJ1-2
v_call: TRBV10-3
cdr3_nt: TGTGCCATCAGTGAGTCGGGAGGGGCCACTAACTATGGCTACACCTTC
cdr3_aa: CAISESGGATNYGYTF

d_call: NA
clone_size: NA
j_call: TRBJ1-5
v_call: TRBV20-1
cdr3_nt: TGCAGTGCTAGAGATATGCAGGGGCCGACCTTACAGCCCCAGCATTTT
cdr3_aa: CSARDMQGPTLQPQHF

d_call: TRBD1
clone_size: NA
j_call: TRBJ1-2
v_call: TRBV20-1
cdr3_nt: TGCAGTGCTAGTTCGACAGGGGGCGGGTATGGCTACACCTTC
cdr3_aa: CSASSTGGGYGYTF

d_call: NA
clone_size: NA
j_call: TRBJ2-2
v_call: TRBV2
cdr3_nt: TGTGCCAGCAGATGGGAGAGGTCTTCCCGGGAGCTGTTTTTT
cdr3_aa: CASRWERSSRELFF

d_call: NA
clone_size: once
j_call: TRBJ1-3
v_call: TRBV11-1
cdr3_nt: TGTGCCAGCAGCCCCGGACAGACTGGAAACACCATATATTTT
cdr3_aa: CASSPGQTGNTIYF

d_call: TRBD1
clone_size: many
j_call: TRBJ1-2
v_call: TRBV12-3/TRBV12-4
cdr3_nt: TGTGCCAGCAGTCCCAATAGGGGACAGAGTTATGGCTACACCTTC
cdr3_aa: CASSPNRGQSYGYTF

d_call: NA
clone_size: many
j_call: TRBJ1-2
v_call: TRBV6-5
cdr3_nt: TGTGCCAGCAGTCACTCGCGGGGGACTTACTATGGCTACACCTTC
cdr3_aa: CASSHSRGTYYGYTF

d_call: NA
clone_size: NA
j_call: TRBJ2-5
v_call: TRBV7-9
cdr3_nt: TGTGCCAGCAGGATGGACACCGATTCCCAAGAGACCCAGTACTTC
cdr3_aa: CASRMDTDSQETQYF

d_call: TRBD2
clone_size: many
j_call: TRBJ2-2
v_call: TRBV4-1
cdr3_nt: TGCGCCAGCAGCCAAGCGACTAGCGGGGTGGTCACCGGGGAGCTGTTTTTT
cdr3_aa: CASSQATSGVVTGELFF

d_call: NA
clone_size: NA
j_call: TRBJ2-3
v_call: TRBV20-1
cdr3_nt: TGCAGTGCTAGGGCAAGTGGTACGCAGTATTTT
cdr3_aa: CSARASGTQYF

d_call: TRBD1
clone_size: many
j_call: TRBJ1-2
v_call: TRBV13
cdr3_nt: TGTGCCAGCAGCTTCCGGGACAGTGTTACCCATGGCTACACCTTC
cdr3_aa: CASSFRDSVTHGYTF

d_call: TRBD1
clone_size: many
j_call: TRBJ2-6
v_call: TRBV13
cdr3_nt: TGTGCCAGCAGCGAGACTATTGGGACAGGAGTATCTGGGGCCAACGTCCTGACTTTC
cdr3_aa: CASSETIGTGVSGANVLTF

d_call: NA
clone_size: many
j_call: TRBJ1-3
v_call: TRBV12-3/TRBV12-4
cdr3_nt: TGTGCCAGCAGTTTAATTGGGGCCTTGTCTGGAAACACCATATATTTT
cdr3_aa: CASSLIGALSGNTIYF

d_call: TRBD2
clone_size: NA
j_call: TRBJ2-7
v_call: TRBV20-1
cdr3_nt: TGCAGTGCCCCAAATGGGGGGACTACCTACGAGCAGTACTTC
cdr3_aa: CSAPNGGTTYEQYF

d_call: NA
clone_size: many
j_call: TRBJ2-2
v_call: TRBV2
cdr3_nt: TGTGCCAGCAGGGACAGCCCCACCGGGGAGCTGTTTTTT
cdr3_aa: CASRDSPTGELFF

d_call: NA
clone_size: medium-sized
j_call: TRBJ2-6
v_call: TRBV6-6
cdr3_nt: TGTGCCAGCAGGCTCAGCAGCGACCTACTAACTGGGGCCAACGTCCTGACTTTC
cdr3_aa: CASRLSSDLLTGANVLTF

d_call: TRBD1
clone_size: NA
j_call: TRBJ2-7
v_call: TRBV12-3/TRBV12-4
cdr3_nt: TGTGCCAGCAGAAATCTCGACAGGGCCTACGAGCAGTACTTC
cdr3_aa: CASRNLDRAYEQYF

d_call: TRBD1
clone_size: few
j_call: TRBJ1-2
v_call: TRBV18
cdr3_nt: TGTGCCAGCTCACCAGGGACAGGGAGGAATGGCTACACCTTC
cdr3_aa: CASSPGTGRNGYTF

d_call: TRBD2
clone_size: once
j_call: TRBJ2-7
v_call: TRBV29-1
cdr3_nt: TGCAGCGTTGCAGGGACTAGCCGCTCCTACGAGCAGTACTTC
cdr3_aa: CSVAGTSRSYEQYF

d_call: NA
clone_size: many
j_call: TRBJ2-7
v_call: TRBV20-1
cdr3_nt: TGCAGTGCTAGAAGGCTAGCGATAGGCTACGAGCAGTACTTC
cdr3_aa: CSARRLAIGYEQYF

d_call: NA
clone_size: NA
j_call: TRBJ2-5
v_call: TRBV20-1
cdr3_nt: TGCAGTGCTAGAGATCTCGGGGGTTTAGAGACCCAGTACTTC
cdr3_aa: CSARDLGGLETQYF

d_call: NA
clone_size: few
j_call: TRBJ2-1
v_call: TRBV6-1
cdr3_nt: TGTGCCAGCAGTGAACTTATGGTTGAGCAGTTCTTC
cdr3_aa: CASSELMVEQFF

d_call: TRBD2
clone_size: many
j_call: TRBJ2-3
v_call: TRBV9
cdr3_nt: TGTGCCAGCAGCCCCCGGGAGGGGTTCGTTTCAGATACGCAGTATTTT
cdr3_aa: CASSPREGFVSDTQYF

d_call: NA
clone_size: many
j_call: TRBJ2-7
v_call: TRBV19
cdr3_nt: TGTGCCAGTAGTAGACAGGACGCCTTGAACGAGCAGTACTTC
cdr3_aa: CASSRQDALNEQYF

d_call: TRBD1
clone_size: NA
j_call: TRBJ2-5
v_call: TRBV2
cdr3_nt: TGTGCCAGCAGACCCGGGACAGGGGGTACAGAGACCCAGTACTTC
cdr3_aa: CASRPGTGGTETQYF

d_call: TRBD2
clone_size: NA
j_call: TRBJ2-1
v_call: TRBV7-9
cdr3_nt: TGTGCCAGCAACTTAGCGGGAGGTTACAATGAGCAGTTCTTC
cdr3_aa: CASNLAGGYNEQFF

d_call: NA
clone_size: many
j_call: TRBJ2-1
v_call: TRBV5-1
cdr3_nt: TGCGCCAGCAGGAACAGGGATGAGCAGTTCTTC
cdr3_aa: CASRNRDEQFF

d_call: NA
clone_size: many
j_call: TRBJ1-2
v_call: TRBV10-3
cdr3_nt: TGTGCCATCGGGGTAAACTATGGCTACACCTTC
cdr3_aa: CAIGVNYGYTF

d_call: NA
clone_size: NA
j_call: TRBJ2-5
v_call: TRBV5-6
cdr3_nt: TGTGCCAGCAGCGGCGGGAACCAAGAGACCCAGTACTTC
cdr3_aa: CASSGGNQETQYF

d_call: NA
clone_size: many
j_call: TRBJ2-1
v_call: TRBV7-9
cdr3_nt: TGTGCCAGCATCCCCCGGGCAGCACTATCCTACAATGAGCAGTTCTTC
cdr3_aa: CASIPRAALSYNEQFF

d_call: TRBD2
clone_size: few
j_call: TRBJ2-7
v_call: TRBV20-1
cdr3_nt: TGCAGTGCTATTTCGAGCGGGAGCTTCTACGAGCAGTACTTC
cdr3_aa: CSAISSGSFYEQYF

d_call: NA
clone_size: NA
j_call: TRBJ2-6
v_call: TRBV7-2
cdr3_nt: TGTGCCAGCAGCTCATATGCGGGACAGAGTACCTCCGGGGCCAACGTCCTGACTTTC
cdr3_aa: CASSSYAGQSTSGANVLTF

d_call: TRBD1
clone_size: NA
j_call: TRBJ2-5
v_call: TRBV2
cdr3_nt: TGTGCCAGCAGGTGGGGACAGGGACAAGAGACCCAGTACTTC
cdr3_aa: CASRWGQGQETQYF

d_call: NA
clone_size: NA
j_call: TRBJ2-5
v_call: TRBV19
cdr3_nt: TGTGCCAGTAGTATTCGACGGGGTACCCAGTACTTC
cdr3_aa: CASSIRRGTQYF

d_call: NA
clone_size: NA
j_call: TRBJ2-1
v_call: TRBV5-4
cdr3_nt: TGTGCCAGCAGGGGGGTGAACAATGAGCAGGTCTTC
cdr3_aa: CASRGVNNEQVF

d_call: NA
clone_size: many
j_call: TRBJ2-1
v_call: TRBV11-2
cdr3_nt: TGTGCCAGCAGCTTGACAGTGCACTCCTACAATGAGCAGTTCTTC
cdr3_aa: CASSLTVHSYNEQFF

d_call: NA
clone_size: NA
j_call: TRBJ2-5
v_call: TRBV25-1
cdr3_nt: TGTGCCAGCAGCGTAAGGACAGTGAGGGAGACCCAGTACTTC
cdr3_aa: CASSVRTVRETQYF

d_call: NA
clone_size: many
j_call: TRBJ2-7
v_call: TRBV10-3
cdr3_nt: TGTGCCATCAGTGAGTCGGACAGCTACGAGCAGTACTTC
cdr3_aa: CAISESDSYEQYF

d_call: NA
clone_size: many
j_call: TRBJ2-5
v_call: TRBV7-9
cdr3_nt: TGTGCCAGCAGCTTACCAGCAGGACAGAAAGAGACCCAGTACTTC
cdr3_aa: CASSLPAGQKETQYF

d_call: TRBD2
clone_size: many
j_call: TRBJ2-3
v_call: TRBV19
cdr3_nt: TGTGCCAGTAGTATGAGTCTAGCGGGAGTTTTAGATACGCAGTATTTT
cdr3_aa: CASSMSLAGVLDTQYF